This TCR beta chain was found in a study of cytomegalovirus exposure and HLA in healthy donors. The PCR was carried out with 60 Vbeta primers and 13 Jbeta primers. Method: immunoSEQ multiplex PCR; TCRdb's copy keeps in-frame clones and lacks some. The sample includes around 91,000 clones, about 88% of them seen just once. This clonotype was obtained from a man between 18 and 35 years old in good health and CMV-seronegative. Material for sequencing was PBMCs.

CDR3 in DNA: TGTGCCAGCAGTTTCAGGTACGAAGCGGGGACAGGGGGTATCGAGCAGTACTTC. Its translation is CASSFRYEAGTGGIEQYF. V gene TRBV28 combines with J gene TRBJ2-7; 11 bases match TRBD1. The CDR3 is made up of 18 amino acids. J lost 6 bases, V lost 3 bases, and 16 bases had no gene match. Germline CDR1 MDHEN, CDR2 SYDVKM.